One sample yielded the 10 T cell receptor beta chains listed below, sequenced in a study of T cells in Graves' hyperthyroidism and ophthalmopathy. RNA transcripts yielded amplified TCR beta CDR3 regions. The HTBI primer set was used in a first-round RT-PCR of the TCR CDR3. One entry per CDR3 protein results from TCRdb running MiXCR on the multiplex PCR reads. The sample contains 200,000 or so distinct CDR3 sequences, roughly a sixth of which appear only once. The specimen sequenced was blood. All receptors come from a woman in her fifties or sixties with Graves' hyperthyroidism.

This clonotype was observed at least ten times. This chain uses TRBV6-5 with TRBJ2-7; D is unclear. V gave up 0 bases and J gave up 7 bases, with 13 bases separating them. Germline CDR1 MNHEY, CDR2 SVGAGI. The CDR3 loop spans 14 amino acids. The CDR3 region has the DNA TGTGCCAGCAGTTACTCTCCCGCGTACGGTGAGCAGTACTTC. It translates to CASSYSPAYGEQYF.

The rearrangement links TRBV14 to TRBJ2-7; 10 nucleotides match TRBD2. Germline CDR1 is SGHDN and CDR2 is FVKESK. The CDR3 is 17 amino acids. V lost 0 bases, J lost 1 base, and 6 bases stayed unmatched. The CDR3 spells CASSQDWLAGDSYEQYF. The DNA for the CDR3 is TGTGCCAGCAGCCAAGATTGGCTAGCGGGAGATTCCTACGAGCAGTACTTC.

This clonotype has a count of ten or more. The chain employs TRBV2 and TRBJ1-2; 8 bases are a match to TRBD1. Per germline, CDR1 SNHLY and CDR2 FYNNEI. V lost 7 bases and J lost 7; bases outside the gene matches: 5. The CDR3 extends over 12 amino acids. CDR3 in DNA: TGTGCCAGCAAGACAGGGGTTCTTGGCTACACCTTC. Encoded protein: CASKTGVLGYTF.

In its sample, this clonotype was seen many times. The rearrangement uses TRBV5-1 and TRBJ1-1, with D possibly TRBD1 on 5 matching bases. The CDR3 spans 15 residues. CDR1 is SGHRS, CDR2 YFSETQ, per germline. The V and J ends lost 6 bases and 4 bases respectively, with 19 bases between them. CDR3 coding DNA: TGCGCCAGCATTGAGGGGCCTGGCCGCATCACTGAAGCTTTCTTT. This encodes CASIEGPGRITEAFF.

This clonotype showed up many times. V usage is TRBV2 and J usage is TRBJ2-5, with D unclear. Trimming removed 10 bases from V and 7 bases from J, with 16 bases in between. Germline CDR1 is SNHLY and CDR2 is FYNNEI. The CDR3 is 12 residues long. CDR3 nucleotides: TGTGCCACCACTCGAATTATGGTGACCCAGTACTTC. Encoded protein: CATTRIMVTQYF.

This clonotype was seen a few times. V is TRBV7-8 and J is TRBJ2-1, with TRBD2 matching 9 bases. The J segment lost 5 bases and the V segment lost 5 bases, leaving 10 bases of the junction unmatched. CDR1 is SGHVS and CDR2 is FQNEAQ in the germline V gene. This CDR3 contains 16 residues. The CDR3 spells CASSQTSGTSHNEQFF. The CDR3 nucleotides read TGTGCCAGCAGCCAGACTAGCGGAACTTCCCACAATGAGCAGTTCTTC.

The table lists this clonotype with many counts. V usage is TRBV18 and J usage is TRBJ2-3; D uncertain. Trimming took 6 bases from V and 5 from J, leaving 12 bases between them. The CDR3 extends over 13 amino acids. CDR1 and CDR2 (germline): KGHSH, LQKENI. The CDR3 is CASSELLGDTQYF. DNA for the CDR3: TGTGCCAGCTCCGAGCTTTTGGGAGATACGCAGTATTTT.

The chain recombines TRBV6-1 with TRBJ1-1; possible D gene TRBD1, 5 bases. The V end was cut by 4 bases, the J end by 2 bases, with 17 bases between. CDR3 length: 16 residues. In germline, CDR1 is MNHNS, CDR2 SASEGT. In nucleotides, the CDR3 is TGTGCCAGCAGTGGGGGGGTGCGACGGAGAAACACTGAAGCTTTCTTT. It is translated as CASSGGVRRRNTEAFF.

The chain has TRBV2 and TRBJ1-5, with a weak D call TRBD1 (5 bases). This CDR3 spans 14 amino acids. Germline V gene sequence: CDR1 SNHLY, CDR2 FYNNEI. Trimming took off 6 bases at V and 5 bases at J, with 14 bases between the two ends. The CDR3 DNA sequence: TGTGCCAGCAGCGTCCAGGGAGACTATCAGCCCCAGCATTTT. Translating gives CASSVQGDYQPQHF.

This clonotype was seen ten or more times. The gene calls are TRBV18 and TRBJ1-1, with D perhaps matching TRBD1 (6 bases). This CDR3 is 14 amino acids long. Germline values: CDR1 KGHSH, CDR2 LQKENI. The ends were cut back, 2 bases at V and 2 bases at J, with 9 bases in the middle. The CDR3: CASSPSGANTEAFF. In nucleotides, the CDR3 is TGTGCCAGCTCACCATCAGGGGCAAACACTGAAGCTTTCTTT. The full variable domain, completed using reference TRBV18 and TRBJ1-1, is NAGVMQNPRHLVRRRGQEARLRCSPMKGHSHVYWYRQLPEEGLKFMVYLQKENIIDESGMPKERFSAEFPKEGPSILRIQQVVRGDSAAYFCASSPSGANTEAFFGQGTRLTVV.